This record looks at one T cell receptor (beta chain) sequence and its context. This clone came up once. Its antigen is not yet known. Base qualities are not at hand, and no much larger clone is one base apart. The sample is drawn from a study of neoadjuvant anti-PD-1 for oral cavity cancer (dated by TCRdb to the early 2020s). Regarding the research as a whole: Before curative-intent surgical resection, most patients were given three to four biweekly doses of nivolumab at 3 mg/kg. Under RECIST 1.1, a patient counted as a responder if showing complete response, partial response or stable disease, and as a non-responder if showing progression. The parent correlative cohort had 12 patients and a response rate of about 35%. Patients who did not progress were given a fourth nivolumab dose at about day 43 and had definitive surgical resection on days 50-56. Findings and caveats that apply to the study as a whole: Higher pretreatment blood Treg/Th17 ratios correlated with higher pretreatment blood TCRbeta clonality and lower post-treatment tumor TCRbeta clonality. The TCR analyses had only a few patients in each response group, and the authors called for validation in larger cohorts. After neoadjuvant nivolumab, non-responders showed significantly higher T cell clonality (Gini index) in PBMCs than responders did.

The CDR3 holds 13 amino acids from the cysteine to the phenylalanine. The entry retains the CDR3 DNA only, 39 bases that are in frame from base 1. Trimming costs V 6 bases and J 2 bases, and their ends lie 10 bases apart. CDR1 MNHEY and CDR2 SVGAGI were looked up in the germline V gene. This sample's time point label indicates: after neoadjuvant nivolumab, at surgical resection. Patients had been newly diagnosed with stage II-IVA oral cavity squamous cell carcinoma, and no prior systemic or radiation treatment had been given to the patients. The cohort consisted of patients with HPV-negative, locally advanced oral cavity squamous cell carcinoma. Peripheral blood mononuclear cells were analyzed directly and were not maintained or expanded in culture. The samples were drawn from a longitudinal correlative study tied to a single-arm phase II trial testing neoadjuvant nivolumab in oral cavity squamous cell carcinoma. Subject-matched pre- and post-treatment PBMCs and tumors from three responders and three non-responders underwent genomic DNA-based TCRbeta sequencing. Peripheral blood mononuclear cells were collected once before nivolumab treatment and again after treatment, at the time of surgery. The Maxwell RSC DNA from Cells kit was used to isolate genomic DNA from PBMCs.

PBMC libraries used mostly 480 ng of input genomic DNA for deep sequencing, with six replicates per sample. The immunoSEQ hsTCRbeta kit was used to prepare TCRbeta libraries according to the manufacturer's instructions. The completed libraries were mixed into a single pool at 3 nM, then sequenced with an Illumina NovaSeq 6000 S4 flow cell. The source study handled its data this way. Raw data preprocessing and quality control were performed with the immunoSEQ Analyzer. The analysis was restricted to productive rearrangements, with each unique CDR3 amino acid sequence defining a clonotype. Repertoire clonality was estimated as the Gini-Simpson index, which was calculated using the R package tcR. Student's t test was used to compare Gini indices, while Pearson correlation assessed associations with tumor size change. Here the immuneACCESS table is served through TCRdb, limited to in-frame sequences with V and J called. Missing clones are a known gap in these copies; in checked studies unresolved V genes cover under half, and the rest lacks a known reason. The V and J calls and the clone size are those of that table, but D and trimming were determined from the DNA. The sample records around 9,100 clones, under 70% of which are singletons. The ten largest clones represent 4.2% of the sample.

This clonotype was sampled from a person aged 35 to 85 with oral cavity squamous cell carcinoma. This sample comprised PBMCs, obtained after nivolumab (anti-PD-1) treatment. The chain uses TRBV6-5 and TRBJ1-2; the D segment cannot be called with confidence. The sequenced DNA is TGTGCCAGCAGGATGGACGGAAACTATGGCTACACCTTC. Its protein is CASRMDGNYGYTF.